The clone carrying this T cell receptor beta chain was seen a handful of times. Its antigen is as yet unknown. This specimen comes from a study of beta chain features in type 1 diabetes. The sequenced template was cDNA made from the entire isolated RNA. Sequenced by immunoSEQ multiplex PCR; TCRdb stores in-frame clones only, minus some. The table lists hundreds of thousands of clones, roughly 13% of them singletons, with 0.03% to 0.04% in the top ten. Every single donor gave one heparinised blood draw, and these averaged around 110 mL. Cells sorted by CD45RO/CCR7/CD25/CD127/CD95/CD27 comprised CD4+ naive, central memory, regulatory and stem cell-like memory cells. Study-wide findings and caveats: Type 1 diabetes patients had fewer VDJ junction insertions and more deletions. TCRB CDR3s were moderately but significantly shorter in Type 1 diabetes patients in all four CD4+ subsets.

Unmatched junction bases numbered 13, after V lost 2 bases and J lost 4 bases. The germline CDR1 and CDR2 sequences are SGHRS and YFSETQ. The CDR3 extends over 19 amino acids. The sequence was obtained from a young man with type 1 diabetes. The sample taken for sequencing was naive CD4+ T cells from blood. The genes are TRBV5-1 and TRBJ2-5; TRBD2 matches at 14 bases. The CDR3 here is CASSLTPGLAGALPETQYF. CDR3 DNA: TGCGCCAGCAGCTTAACTCCGGGACTAGCGGGAGCTTTGCCAGAGACCCAGTACTTC.